A selection of T cell receptor beta chains follows, all from one sample in a study of glioma-infiltrating T cells. TCRdb used MiXCR to reprocess the multiplex PCR reads, holding one entry per CDR3 protein. This sample has approximately 120,000 distinct CDR3 sequences, with around a quarter found just once. The sample consisted of glioma tissue, nonneoplastic brain tissue, or PBMCs (not recorded which). These receptors all come from a human donor with low-grade glioma or glioblastoma, undergoing nonglioma brain surgery, or in good health (not recorded which). Each CDR3 is given with its conserved first and last residue. The D gene is left open where the match is weak. Only some rows state a clone size, as once, few, many or a class for expanded clones.

many,TRBV20-1,-,TRBJ1-6,TGCAGTGTTTCAGACACCGGGGGAAATTCACCCCTCCACTTT,CSVSDTGGNSPLHF
many,TRBV20-1,TRBD1,TRBJ2-7,TGCAGTGCTAGAGTTGGGACAGGATGGAATAAGCAGTACTTC,CSARVGTGWNKQYF
many,TRBV12-3/TRBV12-4,-,TRBJ2-5,TGTGCCAGCAGTTTAAATCGGGAAGAGACCCAGTACTTC,CASSLNREETQYF
-,TRBV4-2,-,TRBJ2-3,TGTGCCAGCAGCCAACCACTACACCGGGACGGAATACGCACAGATACGCAGTATTTT,CASSQPLHRDGIRTDTQYF
many,TRBV6-2/TRBV6-3,TRBD1,TRBJ2-7,TGTGCCAGCAGTTACTGGGACAGGGGAGAGGTCCCCTGGCCCTACGAGCAGTACTTC,CASSYWDRGEVPWPYEQYF
many,TRBV27,-,TRBJ2-2,TGTGCCAGCAGTTTATCCCTGAACACCGGGGAGCTGTTTTTT,CASSLSLNTGELFF
few,TRBV2,TRBD2,TRBJ2-2,TGTGCCAGCAGCTCTTACTCCGAGACCGGGACTAGGGTCCCCGGGGAGCTGTTTTTT,CASSSYSETGTRVPGELFF
many,TRBV7-2,TRBD2,TRBJ2-7,TGTGCCAGCAGCTTCGGGGCGGGAGGGCCGATCCCCTACGAGCAGTACTTC,CASSFGAGGPIPYEQYF
few,TRBV3-1,-,TRBJ2-7,TGTGCCAGCAGTTTCTTGGGGGCAATTTACGAGCAGTACTTC,CASSFLGAIYEQYF
-,TRBV29-1,TRBD1,TRBJ1-1,TGCAGCGTCATGGACAGGAGAGGATCGGTCACTGAAGCTTTCTTT,CSVMDRRGSVTEAFF
-,TRBV29-1,TRBD2,TRBJ2-7,TGCAGCGTTGAACTAGCGGATTCCTACGGGCAGTACTTC,CSVELADSYGQYF
many,TRBV14,TRBD2,TRBJ2-1,TGTGCCAGCAGCCCCCATTCGCCGGGACTAGCGGGATACAATGAGCAGTTCTTC,CASSPHSPGLAGYNEQFF
many,TRBV5-1,TRBD1,TRBJ2-1,TGCGCCAGCAGCCTGGACAGGGTGGGGAATGAGCAGTTCTTC,CASSLDRVGNEQFF
-,TRBV3-1,TRBD1,TRBJ2-7,TGTGCCAGCAGCCATTTATTCGGGACAGGGGGCCTCAAGCAGTACTTC,CASSHLFGTGGLKQYF
many,TRBV28,TRBD1,TRBJ2-7,TGTGCCAGCACCCATACAGGGGGCTACGAGCAGTACTTC,CASTHTGGYEQYF
many,TRBV28,-,TRBJ2-7,TGTGCCAGCAGTTTTTGGGGGGCTGGGGGGCGCGCCTACGAGCAGTACTTC,CASSFWGAGGRAYEQYF
-,TRBV4-1,-,TRBJ2-2,TGCGCCAGCAGCCAAGACGCGGCTAGCATCGCCGGGGAGCTGTTTTTT,CASSQDAASIAGELFF
few,TRBV19,-,TRBJ2-1,TGTGCCAGTAACCCGGGCTACAATGAGCAGTTCTTC,CASNPGYNEQFF
many,TRBV7-3,TRBD2,TRBJ2-3,TGTGCCAGCAGCTTTGGAGGTAGCGGGGTTACGGGTACGCAGTATTTT,CASSFGGSGVTGTQYF
-,TRBV4-3,TRBD2,TRBJ2-2,TGCGCCAGCAGCCATGTGACTAGCGGGACTACCGGGGAGCTGTTTTTT,CASSHVTSGTTGELFF
-,TRBV29-1,TRBD2,TRBJ2-5,TGCAGCGTTGAAATCGGGGGGAGCCCCCGGACCCAGTACTTC,CSVEIGGSPRTQYF